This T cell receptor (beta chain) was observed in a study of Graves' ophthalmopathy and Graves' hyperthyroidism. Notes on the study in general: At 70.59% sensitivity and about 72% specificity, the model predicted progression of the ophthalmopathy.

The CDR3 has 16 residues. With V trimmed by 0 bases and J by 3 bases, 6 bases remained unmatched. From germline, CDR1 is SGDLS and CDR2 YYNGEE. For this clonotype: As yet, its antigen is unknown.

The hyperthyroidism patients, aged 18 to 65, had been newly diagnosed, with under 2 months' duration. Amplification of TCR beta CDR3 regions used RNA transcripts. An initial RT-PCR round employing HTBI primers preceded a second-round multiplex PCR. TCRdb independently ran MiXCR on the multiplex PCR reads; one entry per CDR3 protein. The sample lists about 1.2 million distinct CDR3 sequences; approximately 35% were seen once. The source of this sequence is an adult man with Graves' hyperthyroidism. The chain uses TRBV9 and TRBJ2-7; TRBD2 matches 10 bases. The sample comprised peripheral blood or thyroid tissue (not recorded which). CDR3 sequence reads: CASSVGPAGGIYEQYF. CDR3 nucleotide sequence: TGTGCCAGCAGCGTAGGCCCAGCGGGAGGGATCTACGAGCAGTACTTC.